This TCR beta chain comes out of a study of T cells in women clearing cervical HPV infection. Across the study: No precancer developed; the control's incident HPV16 infection cleared within 12 months.

The CDR3 sequence is 15 residues long. V was pared by 4 bases and J by 3 bases, with 6 bases of the junction left unmatched. CDR1 and CDR2 from the germline V gene are SGHNT and YYREEE (reference sequence). The protocol was immunoSEQ multiplex PCR, while the TCRdb copy is restricted to in-frame clones and leaves out a portion. This listing includes 25,000 to 30,000 clones. Each participant carried one incident cervical HPV16 infection only. Turning to this clone: The read ends 3 residues shy of where the CDR3 ends; the end is completed using the germline J gene.

This chain joins TRBV5-4 and TRBJ2-7, with 11 bases aligning to TRBD1. The source is a woman between 18 and 69 years old with a cervical HPV16 infection that either progressed to CIN3+ or cleared (not recorded which). Sequencing was done on a sample of blood buffy coat. The sequenced part of the CDR3 DNA is TGTGCCAGCAGCCCAGGACAGGGGGCTTACTACGAG. Translating it yields CASSPGQGAYYE. The full CDR3 protein reads CASSPGQGAYYEQYF.